This T cell receptor (beta chain) is drawn from a study of blood T cells in healthy people across ages. A remark on this clonotype: No antigen is known for it.

Study findings and constraints: Estimates based on one million T cells were treated as lower bounds. There was a strong correlation between TCR beta diversity and naive T cell percentage. TCR beta diversity, measured per million T cells, fell in a roughly linear way with age. Long-lived donors had more naive CD4+ cells and higher diversity than aged donors.

The authors ran a second PCR of 7 to 11 cycles using a sample-barcoded 5' primer and a J-beta primer mix. TCRdb re-analysed the 5' RACE reads in MiXCR, keeping a single row per CDR3 protein. The sample comprises roughly 1,800,000 distinct CDR3 sequences, just under 50% of which are singletons, and about 2.1% rests with the top ten. The V gene's germline CDR1 is MNHEY and CDR2 SVGAGI. The CDR3 spans 14 residues. Trimming pared 1 base from V and 1 base from J, leaving 7 bases between. The receptor was derived from a woman in her forties in good health. The rearrangement joins TRBV6-5 to TRBJ2-5; D gene ambiguous. Sequenced: blood. Written as DNA, the CDR3 is TGTGCCAGCAGTTACTTGCGTCCCCAAGAGACCCAGTACTTC. Its protein is CASSYLRPQETQYF.